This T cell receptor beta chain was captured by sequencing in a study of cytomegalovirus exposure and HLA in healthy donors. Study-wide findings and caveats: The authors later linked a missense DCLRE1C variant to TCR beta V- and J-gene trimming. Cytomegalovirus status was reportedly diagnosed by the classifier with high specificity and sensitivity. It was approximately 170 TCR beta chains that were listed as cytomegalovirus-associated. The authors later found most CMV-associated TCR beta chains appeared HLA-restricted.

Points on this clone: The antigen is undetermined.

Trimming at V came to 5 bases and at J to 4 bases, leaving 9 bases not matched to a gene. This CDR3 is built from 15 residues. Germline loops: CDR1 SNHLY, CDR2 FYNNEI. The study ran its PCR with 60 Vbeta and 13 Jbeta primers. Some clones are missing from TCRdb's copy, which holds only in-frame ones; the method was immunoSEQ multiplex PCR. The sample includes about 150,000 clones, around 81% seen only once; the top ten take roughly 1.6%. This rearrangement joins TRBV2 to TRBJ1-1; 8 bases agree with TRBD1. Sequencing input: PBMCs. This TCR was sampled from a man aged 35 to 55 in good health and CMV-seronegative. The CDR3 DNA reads TGTGCCAGCAGTTCCCCAGGGGGCAGGGGCACTGAAGCTTTCTTT. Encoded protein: CASSSPGGRGTEAFF.